Each of the 2 T cell receptor beta chains below was sequenced from the same sample in a study of cytomegalovirus exposure and HLA in healthy donors. Only in-frame clones appear in the TCRdb table, and some are missing; sequencing was by immunoSEQ multiplex PCR. The sample lists some 220,000 clones; around nine tenths were seen once. Input material: PBMCs. The origin of the receptors is a woman aged 18-35 years in good health and CMV-seronegative.

V usage is TRBV2 and J usage is TRBJ2-3, with 8 bases identical to TRBD1. The CDR3 length is 14 residues. After removal of 6 bases from V and 4 bases from J, the junction contained 6 bases not matched to a gene. The germline V gene encodes CDR1 SNHLY and CDR2 FYNNEI. CDR3 protein: CASRAPGGADTQYF. The CDR3 nucleotides read TGTGCCAGCAGGGCCCCAGGGGGCGCAGATACGCAGTATTTT.

Remarks on this clone: At one end the junction does not follow the germline gene, possibly because of a read error. The gene calls are TRBV7-7 and TRBJ1-3; possibly TRBD1 for D (6 bases). The germline CDR1 and CDR2 sequences are SSHAT and FNYEAQ (reference sequence). The CDR3 covers 13 residues. CDR3 sequence (DNA): TGTGCTAGCAGCTTGGACAGAAGAAACACCATATATTTT. Amino acids: CASSLDRRNTIYF.